This T cell receptor beta chain was documented in a study of CD8+ T cells in alopecia areata. The wider study: Treatment comprised oral tofacitinib, 5 to 10 mg twice daily, in treated patients. Points from the study as a whole: Lesional scalp displayed greater clonality than normal scalp, most notably in alopecia totalis/universalis. Sequencing of scalp samples also includes resident alphabeta T cells from normal skin.

Trimming stripped 4 bases from V and 3 bases from J, with 7 bases between. CDR1 LGHNT and CDR2 FRNRAP come from the germline V gene. The length of the CDR3 is 12 residues. Notes on this clone: Its target is unknown.

The study team obtained lesional scalp punch biopsies and peripheral blood from alopecia areata patients. cDNA serving as the sequencing template came from extracted, reverse transcribed RNA. Generated by immunoSEQ multiplex PCR, the TCRdb table keeps only in-frame clones and is missing some. In the table there are 5,900 or so clones, around 60% of which are singletons. The receptor was isolated from a human donor with alopecia areata. The sequenced sample consisted of skin. The chain employs TRBV12-5 and TRBJ2-7; D call uncertain. The CDR3 coding sequence is TGTGCTAGTGGTTCCGGAGACTACGAGCAGTACTTC. Translating it yields CASGSGDYEQYF.